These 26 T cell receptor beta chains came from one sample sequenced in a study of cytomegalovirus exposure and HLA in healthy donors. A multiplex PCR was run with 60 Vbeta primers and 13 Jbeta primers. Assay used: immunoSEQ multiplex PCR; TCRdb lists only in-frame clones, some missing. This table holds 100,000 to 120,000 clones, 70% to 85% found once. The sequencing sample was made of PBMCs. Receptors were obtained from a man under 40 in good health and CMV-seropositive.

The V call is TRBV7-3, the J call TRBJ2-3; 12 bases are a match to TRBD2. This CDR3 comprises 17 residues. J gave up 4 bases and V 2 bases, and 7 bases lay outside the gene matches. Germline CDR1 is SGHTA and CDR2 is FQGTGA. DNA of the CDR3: TGTGCCAGCAGCTTACTAGGACTAGCGGGGAACGCAGATACGCAGTATTTT. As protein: CASSLLGLAGNADTQYF.

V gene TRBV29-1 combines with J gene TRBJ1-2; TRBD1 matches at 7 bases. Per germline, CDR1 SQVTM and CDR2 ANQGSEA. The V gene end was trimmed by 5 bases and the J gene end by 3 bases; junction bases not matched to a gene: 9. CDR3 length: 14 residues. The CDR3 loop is CSVRGTAIHYGYTF. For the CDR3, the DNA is TGCAGCGTTCGCGGGACAGCGATCCACTATGGCTACACCTTC.

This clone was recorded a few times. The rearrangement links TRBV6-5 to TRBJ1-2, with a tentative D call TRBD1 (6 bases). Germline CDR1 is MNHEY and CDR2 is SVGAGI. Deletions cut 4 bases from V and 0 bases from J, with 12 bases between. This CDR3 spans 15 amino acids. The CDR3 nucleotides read TGTGCCAGCAGTTCAACAGGGATAGCTAACTATGGCTACACCTTC. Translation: CASSSTGIANYGYTF.

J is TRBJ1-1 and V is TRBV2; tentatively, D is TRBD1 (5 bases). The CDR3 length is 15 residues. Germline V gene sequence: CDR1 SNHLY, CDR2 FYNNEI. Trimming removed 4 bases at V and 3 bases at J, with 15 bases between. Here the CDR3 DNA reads TGTGCCAGCAGTGGGGCGGGGGGGAAGGACACTGAAGCTTTCTTT. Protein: CASSGAGGKDTEAFF.

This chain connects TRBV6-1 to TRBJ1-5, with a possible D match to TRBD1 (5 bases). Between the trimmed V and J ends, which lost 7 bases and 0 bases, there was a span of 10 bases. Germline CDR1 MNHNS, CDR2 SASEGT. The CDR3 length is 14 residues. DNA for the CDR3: TGTGCCAGCAACAGACAGTATAGCAATCAGCCCCAGCATTTT. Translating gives CASNRQYSNQPQHF.

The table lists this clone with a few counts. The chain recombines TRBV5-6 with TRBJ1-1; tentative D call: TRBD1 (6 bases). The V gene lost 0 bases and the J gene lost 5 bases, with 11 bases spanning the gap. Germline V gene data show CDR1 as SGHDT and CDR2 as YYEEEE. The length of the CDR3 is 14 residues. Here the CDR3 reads CASSLGVRGTEAFF. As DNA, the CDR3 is TGTGCCAGCAGCTTGGGGGTCAGGGGAACTGAAGCTTTCTTT.

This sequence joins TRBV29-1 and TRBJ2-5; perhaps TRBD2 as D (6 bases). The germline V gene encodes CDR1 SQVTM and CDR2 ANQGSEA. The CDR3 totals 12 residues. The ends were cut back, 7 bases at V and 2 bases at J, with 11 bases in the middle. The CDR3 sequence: CSAGEDQETQYF. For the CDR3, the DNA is TGCAGCGCGGGGGAGGATCAAGAGACCCAGTACTTC.

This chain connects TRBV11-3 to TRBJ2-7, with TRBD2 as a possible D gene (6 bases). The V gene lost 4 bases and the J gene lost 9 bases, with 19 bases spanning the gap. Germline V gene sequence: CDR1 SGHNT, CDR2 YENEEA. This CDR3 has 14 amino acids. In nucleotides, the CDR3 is TGTGCCAGCAGCTCTCGGGAGCGCGTTACTGCGCAGTACTTC. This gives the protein CASSSRERVTAQYF.

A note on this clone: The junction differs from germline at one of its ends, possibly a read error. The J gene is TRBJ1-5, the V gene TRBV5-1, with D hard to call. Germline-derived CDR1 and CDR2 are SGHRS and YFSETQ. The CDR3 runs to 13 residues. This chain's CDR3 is CASGFGQNQPQHF. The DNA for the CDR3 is TGCGCCAGCGGCTTTGGCCAAAATCAGCCCCAGCATTTT.

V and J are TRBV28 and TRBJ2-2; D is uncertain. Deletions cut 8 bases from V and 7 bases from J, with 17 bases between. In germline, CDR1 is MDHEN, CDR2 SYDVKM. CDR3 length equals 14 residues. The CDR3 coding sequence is TGTGCCAGCGTTGCTGTGACTTATGGCGGGGAGCTGTTTTTT. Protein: CASVAVTYGGELFF.

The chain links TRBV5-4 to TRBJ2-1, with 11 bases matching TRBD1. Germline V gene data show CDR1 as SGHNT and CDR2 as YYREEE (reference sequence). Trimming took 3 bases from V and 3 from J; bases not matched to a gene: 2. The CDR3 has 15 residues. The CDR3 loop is CASSSGTGGYNEQFF. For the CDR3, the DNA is TGTGCCAGCAGCTCCGGGACAGGGGGCTACAATGAGCAGTTCTTC.

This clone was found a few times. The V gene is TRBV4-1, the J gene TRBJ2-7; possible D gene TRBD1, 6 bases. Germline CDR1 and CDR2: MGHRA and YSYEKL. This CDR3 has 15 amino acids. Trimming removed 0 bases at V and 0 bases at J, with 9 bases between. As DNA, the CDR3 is TGCGCCAGCAGCCAAGAGCAGGGGATCTCCTACGAGCAGTACTTC. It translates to CASSQEQGISYEQYF.

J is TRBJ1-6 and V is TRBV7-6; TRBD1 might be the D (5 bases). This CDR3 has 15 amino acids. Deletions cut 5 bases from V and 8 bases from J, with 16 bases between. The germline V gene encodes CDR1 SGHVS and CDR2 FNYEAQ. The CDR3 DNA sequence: TGTGCCAGCAGCCGGCGGGGCAAAGCGGATTCACCCCTCCACTTT. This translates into CASSRRGKADSPLHF.

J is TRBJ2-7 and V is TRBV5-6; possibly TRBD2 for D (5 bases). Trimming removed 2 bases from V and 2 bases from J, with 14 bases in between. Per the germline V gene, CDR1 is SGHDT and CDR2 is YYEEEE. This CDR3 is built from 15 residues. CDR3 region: CASSLTLLGAYEQYF. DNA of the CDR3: TGTGCCAGCAGCTTAACCCTTCTCGGGGCCTACGAGCAGTACTTC.

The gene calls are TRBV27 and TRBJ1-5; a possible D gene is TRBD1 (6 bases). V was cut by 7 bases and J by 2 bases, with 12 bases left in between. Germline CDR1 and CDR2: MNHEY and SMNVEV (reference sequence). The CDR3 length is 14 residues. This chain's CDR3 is CASKQGVGNQPQHF. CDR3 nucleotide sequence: TGTGCCAGCAAACAGGGCGTAGGCAATCAGCCCCAGCATTTT.

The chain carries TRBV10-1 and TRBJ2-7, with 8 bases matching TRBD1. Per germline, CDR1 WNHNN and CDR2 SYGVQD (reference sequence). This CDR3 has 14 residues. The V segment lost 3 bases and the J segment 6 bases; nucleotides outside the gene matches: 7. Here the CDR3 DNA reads TGCGCCAGCAGTGAAGGACAGGGTCGACGCGAGCAGTACTTC. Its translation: CASSEGQGRREQYF.

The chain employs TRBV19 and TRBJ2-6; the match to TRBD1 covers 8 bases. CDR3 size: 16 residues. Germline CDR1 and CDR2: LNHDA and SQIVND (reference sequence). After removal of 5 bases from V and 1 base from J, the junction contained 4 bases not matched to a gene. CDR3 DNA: TGTGCCAGTAGTGGAGGACAGGGATCTGGGGCCAACGTCCTGACTTTC. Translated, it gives CASSGGQGSGANVLTF.

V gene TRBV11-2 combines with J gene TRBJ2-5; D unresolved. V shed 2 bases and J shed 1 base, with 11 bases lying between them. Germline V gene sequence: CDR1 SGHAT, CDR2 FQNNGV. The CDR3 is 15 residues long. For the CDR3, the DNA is TGTGCCAGCAGCTTAACACTTGACATCCAAGAGACCCAGTACTTC. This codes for CASSLTLDIQETQYF.

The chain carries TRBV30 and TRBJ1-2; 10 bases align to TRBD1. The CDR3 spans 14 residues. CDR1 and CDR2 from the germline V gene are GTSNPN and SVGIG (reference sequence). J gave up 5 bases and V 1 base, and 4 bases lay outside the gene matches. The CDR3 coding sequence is TGTGCCTGGAGTGCGACAGGGGGCGTGTATGGCTACACCTTC. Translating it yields CAWSATGGVYGYTF.

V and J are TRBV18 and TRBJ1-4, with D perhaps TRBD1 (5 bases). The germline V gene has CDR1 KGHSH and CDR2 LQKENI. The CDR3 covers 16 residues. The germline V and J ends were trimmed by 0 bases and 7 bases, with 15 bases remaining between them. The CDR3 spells CASSPPTGSGGEKLFF. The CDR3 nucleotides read TGTGCCAGCTCACCACCGACGGGGAGCGGGGGTGAAAAACTGTTTTTT.

CDR3 nucleotide sequence: TGTGCCAGCAGCTTAAGTCAATCGGGGGGCTATGGCTACACCTTC. Its translation: CASSLSQSGGYGYTF. The chain combines TRBV11-3 with TRBJ1-2, with D possibly TRBD1 on 5 matching bases. Between the trimmed V and J ends, which lost 2 bases and 4 bases, there was a span of 14 bases. The V gene's germline CDR1 is SGHNT and CDR2 YENEEA. CDR3 length: 15 amino acids.

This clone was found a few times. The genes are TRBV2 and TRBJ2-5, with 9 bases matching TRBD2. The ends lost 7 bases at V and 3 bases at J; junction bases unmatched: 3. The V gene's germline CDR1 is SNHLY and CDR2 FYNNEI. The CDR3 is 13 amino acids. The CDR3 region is CASTGTSKETQYF. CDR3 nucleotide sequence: TGTGCCAGCACCGGGACTAGCAAAGAGACCCAGTACTTC.

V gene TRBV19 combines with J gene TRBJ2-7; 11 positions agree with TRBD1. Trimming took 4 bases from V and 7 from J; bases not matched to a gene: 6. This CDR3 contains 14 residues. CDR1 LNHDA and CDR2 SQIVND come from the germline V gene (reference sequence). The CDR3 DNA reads TGTGCCAGTAGTACTCCGGACAGGGGGCGGGAGCAGTACTTC. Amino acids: CASSTPDRGREQYF. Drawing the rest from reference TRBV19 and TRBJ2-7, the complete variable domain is DGGITQSPKYLFRKEGQNVTLSCEQNLNHDAMYWYRQDPGQGLRLIYYSQIVNDFQKGDIAEGYSVSREKKESFPLTVTSAQKNPTAFYLCASSTPDRGREQYFGPGTRLTVT.

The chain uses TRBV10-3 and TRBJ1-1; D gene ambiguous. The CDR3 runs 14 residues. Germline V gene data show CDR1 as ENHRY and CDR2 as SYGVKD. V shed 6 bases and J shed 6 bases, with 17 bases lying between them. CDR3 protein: CAISSGPIGAEAFF. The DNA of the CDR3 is TGTGCCATCAGCTCTGGACCAATCGGGGCTGAAGCTTTCTTT.

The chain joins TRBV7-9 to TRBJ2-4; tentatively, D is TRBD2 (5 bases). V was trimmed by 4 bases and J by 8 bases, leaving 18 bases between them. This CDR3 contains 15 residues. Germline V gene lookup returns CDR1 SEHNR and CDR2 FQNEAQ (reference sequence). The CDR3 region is CASSSLVRGSDIQYF. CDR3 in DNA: TGTGCCAGCAGCTCCCTAGTCCGGGGTAGCGACATTCAGTACTTC. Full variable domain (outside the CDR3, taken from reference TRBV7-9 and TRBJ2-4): DTGVSQNPRHKITKRGQNVTFRCDPISEHNRLYWYRQTLGQGPEFLTYFQNEAQLEKSRLLSDRFSAERPKGSFSTLEIQRTEQGDSAMYLCASSSLVRGSDIQYFGAGTRLSVL.

The CDR3 protein is CASRITGANYGYTF. CDR3 in DNA: TGTGCCAGCAGAATTACAGGGGCCAACTATGGCTACACCTTC. The chain carries TRBV2 and TRBJ1-2; 7 bases agree with TRBD1. Germline V gives CDR1 SNHLY, CDR2 FYNNEI. The CDR3 length is 14 residues. Trimming removed 6 bases from V and 2 bases from J; junction bases left unmatched: 6.